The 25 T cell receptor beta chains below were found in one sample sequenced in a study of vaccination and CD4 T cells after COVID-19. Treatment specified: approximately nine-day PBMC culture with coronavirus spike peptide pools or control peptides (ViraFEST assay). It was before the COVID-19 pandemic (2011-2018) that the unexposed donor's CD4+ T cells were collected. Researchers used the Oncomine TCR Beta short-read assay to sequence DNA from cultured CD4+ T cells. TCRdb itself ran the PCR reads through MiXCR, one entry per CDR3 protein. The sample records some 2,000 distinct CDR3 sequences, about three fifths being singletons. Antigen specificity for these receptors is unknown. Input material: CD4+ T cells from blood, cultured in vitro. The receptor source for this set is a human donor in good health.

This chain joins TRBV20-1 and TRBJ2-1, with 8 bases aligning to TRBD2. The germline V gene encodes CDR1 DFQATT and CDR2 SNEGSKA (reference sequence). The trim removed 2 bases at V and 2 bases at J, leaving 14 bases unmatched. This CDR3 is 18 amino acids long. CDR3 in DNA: TGCAGTGCTAGAACTAGCGGACATCCAGCGACCCCCTACAATGAGCAGTTCTTC. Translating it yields CSARTSGHPATPYNEQFF.

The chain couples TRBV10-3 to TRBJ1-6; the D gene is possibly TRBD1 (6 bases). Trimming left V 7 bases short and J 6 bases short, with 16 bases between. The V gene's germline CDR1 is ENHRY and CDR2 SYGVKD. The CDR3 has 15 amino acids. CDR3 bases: TGTGCCATCATGACCCAGGGGTCGGGTAATTCACCCCTCCACTTT. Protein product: CAIMTQGSGNSPLHF.

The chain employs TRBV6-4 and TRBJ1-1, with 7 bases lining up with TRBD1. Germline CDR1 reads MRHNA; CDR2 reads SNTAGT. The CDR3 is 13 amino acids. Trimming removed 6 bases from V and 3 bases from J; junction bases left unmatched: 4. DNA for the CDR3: TGTGCCAGCAGGCCCGACAGGGACACTGAAGCTTTCTTT. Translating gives CASRPDRDTEAFF.

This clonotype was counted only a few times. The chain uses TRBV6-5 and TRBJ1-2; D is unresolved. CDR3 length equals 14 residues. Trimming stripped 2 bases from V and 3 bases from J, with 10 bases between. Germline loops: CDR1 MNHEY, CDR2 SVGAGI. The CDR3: CASSYKGIDYGYTF. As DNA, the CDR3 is TGTGCCAGCAGTTACAAGGGAATAGACTATGGCTACACCTTC.

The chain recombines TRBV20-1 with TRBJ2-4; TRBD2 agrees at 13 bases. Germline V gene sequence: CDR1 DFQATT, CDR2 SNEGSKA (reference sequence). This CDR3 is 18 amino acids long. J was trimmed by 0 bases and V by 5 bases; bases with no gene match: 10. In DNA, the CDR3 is TGCAGTGCTCACCCCACTAGCGGGGGGGGGCTAGCCAAAAACATTCAGTACTTC. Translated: CSAHPTSGGGLAKNIQYF.

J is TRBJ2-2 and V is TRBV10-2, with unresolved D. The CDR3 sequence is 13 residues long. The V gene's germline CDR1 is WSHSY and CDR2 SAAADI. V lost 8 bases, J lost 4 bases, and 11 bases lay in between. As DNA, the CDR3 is TGCGCCAGCCTCATCTCGGGCACCGGGGAGCTGTTTTTT. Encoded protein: CASLISGTGELFF.

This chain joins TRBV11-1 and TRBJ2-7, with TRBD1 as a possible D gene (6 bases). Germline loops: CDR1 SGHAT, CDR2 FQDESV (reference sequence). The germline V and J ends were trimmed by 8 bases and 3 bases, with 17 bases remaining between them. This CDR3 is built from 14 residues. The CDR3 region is CASGDIGQHYEQYF. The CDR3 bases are TGTGCCAGCGGCGATATTGGACAGCACTACGAGCAGTACTTC.

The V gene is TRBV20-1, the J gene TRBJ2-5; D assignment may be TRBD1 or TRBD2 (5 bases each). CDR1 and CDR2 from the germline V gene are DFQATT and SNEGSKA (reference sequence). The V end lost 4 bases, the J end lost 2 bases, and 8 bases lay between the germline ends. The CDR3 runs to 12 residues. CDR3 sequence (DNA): TGCAGTGCTAAGAGGGGTCAAGAGACCCAGTACTTC. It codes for CSAKRGQETQYF.

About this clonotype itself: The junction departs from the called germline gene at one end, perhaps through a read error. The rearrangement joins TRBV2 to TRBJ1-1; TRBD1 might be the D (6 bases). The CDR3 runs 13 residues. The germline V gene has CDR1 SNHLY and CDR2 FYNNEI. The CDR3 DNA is TGTGCCGGCAGACGGGACATGAACACTGAAGCTTTCTTT. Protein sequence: CAGRRDMNTEAFF.

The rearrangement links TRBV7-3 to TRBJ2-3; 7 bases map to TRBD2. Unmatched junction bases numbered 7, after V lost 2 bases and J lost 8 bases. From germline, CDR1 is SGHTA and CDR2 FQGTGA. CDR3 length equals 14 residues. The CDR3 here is CASSLGSGVGTQYF. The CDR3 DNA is TGTGCCAGCAGCTTAGGGAGCGGGGTAGGTACGCAGTATTTT.

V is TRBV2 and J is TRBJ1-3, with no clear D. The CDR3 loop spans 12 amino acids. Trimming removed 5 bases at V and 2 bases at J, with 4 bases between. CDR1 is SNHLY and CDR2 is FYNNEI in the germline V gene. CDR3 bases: TGTGCCAGCAGTAACCCTGGAAACACCATATATTTT. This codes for CASSNPGNTIYF.

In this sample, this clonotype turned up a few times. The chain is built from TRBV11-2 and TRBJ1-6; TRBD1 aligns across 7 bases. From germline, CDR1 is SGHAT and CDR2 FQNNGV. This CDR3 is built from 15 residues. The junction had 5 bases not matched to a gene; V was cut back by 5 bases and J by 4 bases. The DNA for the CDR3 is TGTGCCAGCAGCCTGGGGACAGCGTATAATTCACCCCTCCACTTT. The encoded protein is CASSLGTAYNSPLHF.

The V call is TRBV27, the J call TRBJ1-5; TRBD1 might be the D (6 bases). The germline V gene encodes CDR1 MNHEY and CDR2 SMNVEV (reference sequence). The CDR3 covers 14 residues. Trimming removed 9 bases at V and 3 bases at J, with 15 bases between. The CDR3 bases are TGTGCCAGTTCCCAGGACAGAGCCAATCAGCCCCAGCATTTT. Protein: CASSQDRANQPQHF.

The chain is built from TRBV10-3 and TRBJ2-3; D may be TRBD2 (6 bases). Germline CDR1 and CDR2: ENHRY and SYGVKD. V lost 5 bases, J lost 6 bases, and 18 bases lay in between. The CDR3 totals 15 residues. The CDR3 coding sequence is TGTGCCATCAGTTCAAGCGGCCCGGGGAGGGATACGCAGTATTTT. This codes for CAISSSGPGRDTQYF.

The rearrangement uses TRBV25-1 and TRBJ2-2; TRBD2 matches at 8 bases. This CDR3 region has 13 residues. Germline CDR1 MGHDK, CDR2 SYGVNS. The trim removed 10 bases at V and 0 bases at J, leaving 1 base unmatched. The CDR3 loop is CAISGTNTGELFF. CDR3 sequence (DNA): TGTGCCATTAGCGGGACGAACACCGGGGAGCTGTTTTTT.

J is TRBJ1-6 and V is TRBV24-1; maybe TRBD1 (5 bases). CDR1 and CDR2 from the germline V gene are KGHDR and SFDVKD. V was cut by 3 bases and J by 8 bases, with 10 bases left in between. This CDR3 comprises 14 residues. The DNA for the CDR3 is TGTGCCACCAGTGATAACACAGGTTATTCACCCCTCCACTTT. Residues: CATSDNTGYSPLHF.

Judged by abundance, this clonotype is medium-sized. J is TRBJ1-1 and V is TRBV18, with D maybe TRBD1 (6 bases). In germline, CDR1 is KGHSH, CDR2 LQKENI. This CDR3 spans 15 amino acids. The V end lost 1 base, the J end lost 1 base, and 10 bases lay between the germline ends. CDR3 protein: CASSPQGVGNTEAFF. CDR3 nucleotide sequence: TGTGCCAGCTCACCACAGGGGGTGGGGAACACTGAAGCTTTCTTT.

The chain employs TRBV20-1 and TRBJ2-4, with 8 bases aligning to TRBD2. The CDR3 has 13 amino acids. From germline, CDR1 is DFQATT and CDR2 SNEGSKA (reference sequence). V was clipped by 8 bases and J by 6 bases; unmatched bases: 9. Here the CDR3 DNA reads TGCAGTAAGCGGGAGACAGCTTCAAACATTCAGTACTTC. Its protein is CSKRETASNIQYF.

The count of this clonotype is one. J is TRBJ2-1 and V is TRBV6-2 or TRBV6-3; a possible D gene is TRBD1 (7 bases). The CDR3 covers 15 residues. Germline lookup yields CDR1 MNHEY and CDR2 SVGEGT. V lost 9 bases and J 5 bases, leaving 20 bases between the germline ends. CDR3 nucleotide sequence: TGTGCCAGTCGAATTGTGGGCAGGGGGGACAATGAGCAGTTCTTC. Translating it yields CASRIVGRGDNEQFF.

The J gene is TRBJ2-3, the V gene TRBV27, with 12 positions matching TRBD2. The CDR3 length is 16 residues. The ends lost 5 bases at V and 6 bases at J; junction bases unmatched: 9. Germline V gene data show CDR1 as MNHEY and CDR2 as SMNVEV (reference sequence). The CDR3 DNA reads TGTGCCAGCAGTGCCCCCCGACTAGCGGGAGTGGATACGCAGTATTTT. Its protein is CASSAPRLAGVDTQYF.

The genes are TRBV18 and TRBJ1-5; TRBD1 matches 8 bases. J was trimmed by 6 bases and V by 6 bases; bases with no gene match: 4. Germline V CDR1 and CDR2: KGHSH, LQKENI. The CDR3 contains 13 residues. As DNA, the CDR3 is TGTGCCAGCTCGACAGGGGAAAGTCAGCCCCAGCATTTT. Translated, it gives CASSTGESQPQHF.

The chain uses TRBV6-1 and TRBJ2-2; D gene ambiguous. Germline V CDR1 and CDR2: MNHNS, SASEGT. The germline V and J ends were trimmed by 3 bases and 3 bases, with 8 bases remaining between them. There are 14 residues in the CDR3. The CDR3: CASSDNRDTGELFF. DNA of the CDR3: TGTGCCAGCAGTGATAATAGGGACACCGGGGAGCTGTTTTTT.

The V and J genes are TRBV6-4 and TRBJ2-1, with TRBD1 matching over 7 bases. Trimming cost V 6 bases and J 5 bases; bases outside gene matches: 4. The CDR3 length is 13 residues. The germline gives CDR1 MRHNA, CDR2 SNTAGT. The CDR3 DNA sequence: TGTGCCAGCAGCGACAGGGACAACAATGAGCAGTTCTTC. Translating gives CASSDRDNNEQFF.

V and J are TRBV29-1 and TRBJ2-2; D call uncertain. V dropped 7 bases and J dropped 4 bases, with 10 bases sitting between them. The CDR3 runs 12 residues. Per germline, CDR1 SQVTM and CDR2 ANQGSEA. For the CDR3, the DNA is TGCAGCGCCTTTATTGGCACCGGGGAGCTGTTTTTT. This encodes CSAFIGTGELFF.

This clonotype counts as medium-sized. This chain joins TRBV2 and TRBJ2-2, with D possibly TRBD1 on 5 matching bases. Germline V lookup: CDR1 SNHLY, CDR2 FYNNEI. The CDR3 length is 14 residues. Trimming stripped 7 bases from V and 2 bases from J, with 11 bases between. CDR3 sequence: CASKAGHNTGELFF. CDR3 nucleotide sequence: TGTGCCAGCAAGGCAGGACATAACACCGGGGAGCTGTTTTTT.